The clone carrying this TCR beta chain has more than one count but fewer than ten. The antigen remains undetermined. CDR1 and CDR2 (germline): SGHRS, YFSETQ. The CDR3 runs to 13 residues. With 3 bases removed from V and 2 bases from J, the gap between germline ends came to 8 bases. This specimen comes from a study of blood T cells in healthy people across ages. Study conclusions and caveats: Long-lived donors had more naive CD4+ cells and higher diversity than aged donors.

A second PCR of about 7 to 11 cycles used a sample-barcoded 5' primer and a J-beta primer mix. Each cDNA molecule, via a template-switch adaptor with 12 random nucleotides, was tagged. TCRdb redid the calling of the 5' RACE reads with MiXCR, one entry per CDR3 protein. Of over 1,500,000 distinct CDR3 sequences in the sample, about 50% were seen once. The specimen was blood. This TCR was recovered from a woman aged 40 to 50 in good health. The chain carries TRBV5-1 and TRBJ2-5; D possibly uses TRBD1 or TRBD2 (5 bases each). The DNA of the CDR3 is TGCGCCAGCAGCTGGGACCTTCAAGAGACCCAGTACTTC. It yields the protein CASSWDLQETQYF.